The T cell receptor (beta chain) described here comes from a study of CD8+ T cells in alopecia areata (dated by TCRdb to the late 2010s). For the study in its entirety: Treated patients were enrolled in an open-label pilot trial of oral tofacitinib, 5 to 10 mg twice daily, for moderate-to-severe alopecia areata. Tofacitinib was administered for 6 to 18 months, and 6 months of follow-up off drug were then conducted to assess delayed response and recurrence. RNA was extracted with the PAXgene miRNA kit for fixed scalp, the miRNeasy kit for PBMCs, and the RNeasy kit for mouse skin. Patients on tofacitinib were biopsied at baseline and after 4 and 24 weeks of treatment, and several of the patients also had a later scalp biopsy. In both human patients and the C3H/HeJ mouse model, the study applied high-throughput TCRbeta sequencing to look at T cell clonal expansion in alopecia areata. Scalp tissue and sorted CD4+ and CD8+ peripheral blood T cells from patchy and totalis/universalis alopecia areata patients and from healthy controls were covered by human TCRbeta sequencing. TCRbeta CDR3 regions were amplified by immunoSEQ multiplex PCR using 35 Vbeta forward and 13 Jbeta reverse primers. Scalp clonality was compared across normal scalp (n=4), patchy alopecia areata scalp (n=8), and alopecia totalis/universalis scalp (n=8).

Per the publication, the time point label means: baseline before oral tofacitinib. Lesional scalp punch biopsies and peripheral blood were collected from alopecia areata patients. PBMCs were isolated by density centrifugation and stained for CD3, CD4 and CD8, after which CD4+ and CD8+ T cells were sorted on a FACSAria. The germline ends are 13 bases apart after V is trimmed by 4 bases and J by 4 bases. The CDR3 holds 13 amino acids from the cysteine to the phenylalanine. The only DNA kept is the CDR3, 39 bases in frame from the first base. Based on the germline V gene, the CDR1 and CDR2 sequences are SQVTM and ANQGSEA. This clone was detected only a few times. Its target antigen remains unknown. No base quality information exists; no much larger clone differs at one position. Library generation was performed with the immunoSEQ multiplex PCR assay. To provide template for TCR sequencing, every sample had RNA extracted and reverse transcribed into cDNA. First-strand cDNA was synthesized with SuperScript III using a 2:1 mix of oligo-dT and random hexamers. A synthetic immune receptor repertoire was used to measure amplification bias, and any remaining bias was corrected computationally. From the authors' description of their analysis: Raw reads were preprocessed for error removal, and CDR3 was defined according to IMGT conventions as running from the conserved cysteine to phenylalanine. Clonality was calculated as 1 minus Shannon entropy normalized by log2 of the number of productive unique TCRs. Scalp TCRbeta sequences were cross-referenced with sorted blood CD4 and CD8 repertoires so that the CD4 or CD8 identity of scalp clones could be inferred. Here the immuneACCESS table is served through TCRdb, limited to in-frame sequences with V and J called. Missing clones are a known gap in these copies; in checked studies unresolved V genes cover under half, and the rest lacks a known reason. The DNA was the basis for D and trimming; V, J and clone size are from that table. This sample holds fewer than 200,000 clones; 50% to 75% were observed only once. 14% to 15% of the sample comes from the top ten.

Overall results and qualifications from the work: Compared with mice, TCR sequences shared between patients were less clear, possibly partly because of HLA diversity across the patient population. Higher clonality and more expanded CD8+ clones were observed in lesional scalp than in normal scalp, particularly in alopecia totalis/universalis, a finding suggestive of antigenic drive. Resident alphabeta T cells in normal human skin are also sequenced, complicating scalp TCR repertoire analysis, unlike mouse skin dominated by gammadelta T cells.

The rearrangement joined TRBV29-1 to TRBJ1-2, with TRBD1 tentatively as D gene (5 bases match). This TCR derives from a human donor with alopecia areata. Material: CD4+ T cells sorted from blood, obtained at week 0. The CDR3 sequence is CSVVGGVGYGYTF. The bases are TGCAGCGTTGTAGGAGGGGTAGGCTATGGCTACACCTTC.